This T cell receptor beta chain was captured by sequencing in a study of blood T cell repertoires in COVID-19. Recovered Cohort 3 donors showed two negative PCRs, clearance, or symptom resolution. The ends were cut back, 5 bases at V and 5 bases at J, with 16 bases in the middle. CDR3 length: 16 amino acids. Germline loops: CDR1 SEHNR, CDR2 FQNEAQ (reference sequence). In the original workflow: Counts of nucleated cells, estimated from reference gene primer amplification, were obtained. Profiled with immunoSEQ multiplex PCR; TCRdb holds only in-frame clones, not every one. The V and J calls and clone size were taken over from that table, and D and trimming were inferred from the DNA. The sample shows hundreds of thousands of clones, about 82% of them seen only once.

The chain couples TRBV7-9 to TRBJ1-6, with D possibly matching TRBD1 (6 bases). Sequencing was performed on PBMCs or T cells enriched from blood (not recorded which). The TCR comes from a woman aged 50 to 60 who had recovered from COVID-19. DNA for the CDR3: TGTGCCAGCAGCCACTCTCAGGGGTCCGATAATTCACCCCTCCACTTT. This sequence encodes CASSHSQGSDNSPLHF.